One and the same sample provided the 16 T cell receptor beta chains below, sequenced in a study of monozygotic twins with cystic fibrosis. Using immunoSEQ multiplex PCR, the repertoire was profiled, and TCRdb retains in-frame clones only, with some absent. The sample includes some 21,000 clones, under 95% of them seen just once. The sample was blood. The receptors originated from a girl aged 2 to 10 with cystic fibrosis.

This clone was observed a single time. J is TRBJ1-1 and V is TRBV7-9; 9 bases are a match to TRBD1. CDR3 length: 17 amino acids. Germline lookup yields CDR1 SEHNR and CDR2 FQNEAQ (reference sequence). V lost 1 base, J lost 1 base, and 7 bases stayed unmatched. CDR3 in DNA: TGTGCCAGCAGCTTAGGAACAGGGGGCCGGGCGAACACTGAAGCTTTCTTT. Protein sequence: CASSLGTGGRANTEAFF.

CDR3 coding DNA: TGTGCCAGCAGCCCTTACCCAAATAGGGCCACTGAAGCTTTCTTT. Its translation: CASSPYPNRATEAFF. V and J are TRBV28 and TRBJ1-1; D is ambiguous. CDR1 is MDHEN, CDR2 SYDVKM, per germline. The CDR3 consists of 15 residues. V lost 6 bases and J lost 4, with 18 bases in between.

The CDR3, as DNA: TGTGCCTGGAGTCTACAGGTTTACACCTTC. Residues: CAWSLQVYTF. The gene calls are TRBV30 and TRBJ1-2, with D perhaps matching TRBD1 (5 bases). This CDR3 has 10 residues. Looked up from germline, CDR1 is GTSNPN and CDR2 is SVGIG (reference sequence). The V end was cut by 2 bases, the J end by 11 bases, with 9 bases between.

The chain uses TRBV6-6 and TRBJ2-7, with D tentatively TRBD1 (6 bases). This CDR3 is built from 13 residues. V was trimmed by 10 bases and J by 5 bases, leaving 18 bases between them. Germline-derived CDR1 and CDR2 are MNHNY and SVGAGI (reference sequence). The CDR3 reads CATRPSGGHEQYF. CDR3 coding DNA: TGTGCCACCCGACCTTCTGGGGGCCACGAGCAGTACTTC.

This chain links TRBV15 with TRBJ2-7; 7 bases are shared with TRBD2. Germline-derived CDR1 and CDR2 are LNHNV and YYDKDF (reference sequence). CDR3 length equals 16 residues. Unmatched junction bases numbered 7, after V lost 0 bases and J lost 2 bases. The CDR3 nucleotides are TGTGCCACCAGCAGAGATCTAGGGACTAAGACCTACGAGCAGTACTTC. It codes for CATSRDLGTKTYEQYF.

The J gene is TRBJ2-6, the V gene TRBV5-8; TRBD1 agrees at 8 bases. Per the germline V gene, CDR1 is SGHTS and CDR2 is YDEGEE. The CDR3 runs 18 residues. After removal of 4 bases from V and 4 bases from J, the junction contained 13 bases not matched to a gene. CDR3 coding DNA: TGTGCCAGCAGCCCCCGGGACAGGATAGTTTCGGGGGCCAACGTCCTGACTTTC. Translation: CASSPRDRIVSGANVLTF.

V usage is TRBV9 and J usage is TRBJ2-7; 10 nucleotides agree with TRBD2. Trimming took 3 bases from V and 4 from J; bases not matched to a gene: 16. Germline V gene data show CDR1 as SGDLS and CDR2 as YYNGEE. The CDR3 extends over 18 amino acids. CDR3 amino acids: CASSAGRGDSGREYEQYF. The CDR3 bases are TGTGCCAGCAGCGCGGGGCGGGGAGACAGCGGGAGGGAATACGAGCAGTACTTC.

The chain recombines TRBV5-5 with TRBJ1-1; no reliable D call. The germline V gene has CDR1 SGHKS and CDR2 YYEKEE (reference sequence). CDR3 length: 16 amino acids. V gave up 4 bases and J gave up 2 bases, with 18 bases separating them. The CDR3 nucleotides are TGTGCCAGCAGCCATCCGAACGGGTGGGCCAACACTGAAGCTTTCTTT. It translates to CASSHPNGWANTEAFF.

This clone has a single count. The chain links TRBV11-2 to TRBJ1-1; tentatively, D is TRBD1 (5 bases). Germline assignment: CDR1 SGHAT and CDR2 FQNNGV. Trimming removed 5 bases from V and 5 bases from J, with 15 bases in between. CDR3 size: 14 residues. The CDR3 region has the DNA TGTGCCAGCAGCCCAAGCCAGGGAGGGACTGAAGCTTTCTTT. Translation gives CASSPSQGGTEAFF.

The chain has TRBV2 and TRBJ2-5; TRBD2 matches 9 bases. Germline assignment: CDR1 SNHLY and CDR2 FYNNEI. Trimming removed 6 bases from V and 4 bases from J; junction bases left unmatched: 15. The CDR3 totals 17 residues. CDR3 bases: TGTGCCAGCAGACCGGGACTAGCAGCATCCGTACGAGAGACCCAGTACTTC. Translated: CASRPGLAASVRETQYF.

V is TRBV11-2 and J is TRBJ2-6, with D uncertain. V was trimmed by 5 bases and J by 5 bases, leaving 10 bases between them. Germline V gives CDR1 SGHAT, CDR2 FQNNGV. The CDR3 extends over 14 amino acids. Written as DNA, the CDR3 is TGTGCCAGCAGCGTCCCTCTTCGGGCCAACGTCCTGACTTTC. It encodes CASSVPLRANVLTF.

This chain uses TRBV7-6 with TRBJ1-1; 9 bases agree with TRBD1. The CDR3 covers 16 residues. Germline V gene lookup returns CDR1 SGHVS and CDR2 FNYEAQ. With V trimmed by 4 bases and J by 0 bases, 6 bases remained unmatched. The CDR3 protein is CASSSGQGYMNTEAFF. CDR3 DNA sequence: TGTGCCAGCAGCTCGGGACAGGGCTACATGAACACTGAAGCTTTCTTT.

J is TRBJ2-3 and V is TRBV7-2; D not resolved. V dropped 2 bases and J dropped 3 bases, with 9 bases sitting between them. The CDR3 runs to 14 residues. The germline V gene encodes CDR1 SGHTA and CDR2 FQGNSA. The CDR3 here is CASSLKSPTDTQYF. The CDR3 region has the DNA TGTGCCAGCAGCTTAAAGTCCCCTACAGATACGCAGTATTTT.

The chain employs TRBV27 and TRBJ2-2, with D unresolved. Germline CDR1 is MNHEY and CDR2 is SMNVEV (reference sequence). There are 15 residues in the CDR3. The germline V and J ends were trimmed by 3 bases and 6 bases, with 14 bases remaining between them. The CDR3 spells CASSFSTTGSGELFF. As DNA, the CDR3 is TGTGCCAGCAGTTTCTCCACGACTGGGTCCGGGGAGCTGTTTTTT.

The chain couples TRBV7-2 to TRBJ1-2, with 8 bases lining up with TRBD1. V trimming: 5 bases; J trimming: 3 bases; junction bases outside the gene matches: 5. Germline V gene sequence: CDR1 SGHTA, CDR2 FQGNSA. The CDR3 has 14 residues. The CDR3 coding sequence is TGTGCCAGCAGCAAGCCGGGACAGGACTATGGCTACACCTTC. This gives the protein CASSKPGQDYGYTF.

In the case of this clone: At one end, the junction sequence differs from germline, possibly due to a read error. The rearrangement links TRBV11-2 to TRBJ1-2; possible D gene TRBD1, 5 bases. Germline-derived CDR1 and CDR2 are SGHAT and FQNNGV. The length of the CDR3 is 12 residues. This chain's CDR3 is CASSTTGVSGIF. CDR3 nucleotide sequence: TGTGCCAGCAGCACAACGGGGGTTTCAGGGATCTTC.